These 13 T cell receptor beta chains were all obtained from the same sample, sequenced in a study of blood T cell repertoires in COVID-19. This table comes from immunoSEQ multiplex PCR, and its TCRdb copy is limited to in-frame clones, with some not included. The data show fewer than 250,000 clones, around 88% seen once. Sequenced material: peripheral blood. The receptors were sampled from a man over 45 with active or convalescent COVID-19.

The J gene is TRBJ2-7, the V gene TRBV9; 10 bases map to TRBD1. This CDR3 is 17 amino acids long. After removal of 2 bases from V and 0 bases from J, the junction contained 8 bases not matched to a gene. CDR1 is SGDLS, CDR2 YYNGEE, per germline. CDR3 bases: TGTGCCAGCAGCGTCCGGGACAGGGGCTTTCACTCCTACGAGCAGTACTTC. It specifies CASSVRDRGFHSYEQYF.

The chain joins TRBV3-1 (or the pseudogene TRBV3-2) to TRBJ1-1, with D possibly TRBD1 on 6 matching bases. The CDR3 contains 16 residues. V dropped 3 bases and J dropped 1 base, with 15 bases sitting between them. Per the germline V gene, CDR1 is LGHDT and CDR2 is YNNKEL (reference sequence). The CDR3 DNA reads TGTGCCAGCAGCCAGGGCCTGGGGGGGCAGAACACTGAAGCTTTCTTT. Translating gives CASSQGLGGQNTEAFF.

This clone occurred a few times. The V and J genes are TRBV19 and TRBJ2-4, with D unresolved. Trimming removed 3 bases at V and 2 bases at J, with 11 bases between. The CDR3 extends over 15 amino acids. Germline V gives CDR1 LNHDA, CDR2 SQIVND (reference sequence). The CDR3 nucleotides are TGTGCCAGTAGTATTGGGCCCCCCCCCAAAAACATTCAGTACTTC. Translated, it gives CASSIGPPPKNIQYF.

The rearrangement uses TRBV14 and TRBJ2-5; D is unresolved. The CDR3 spans 13 residues. Per the germline V gene, CDR1 is SGHDN and CDR2 is FVKESK. The V and J ends lost 4 bases and 0 bases respectively, with 6 bases between them. CDR3 sequence (DNA): TGTGCCAGCAGCCTAACATACCAAGAGACCCAGTACTTC. As protein: CASSLTYQETQYF.

The V and J genes are TRBV7-9 and TRBJ1-1, with 7 bases fitting TRBD1. The CDR3 is 15 amino acids. Germline values: CDR1 SEHNR, CDR2 FQNEAQ (reference sequence). V shed 1 base, J shed 4 bases, and the junction held 6 bases outside the gene matches. The CDR3 loop reads CASSLDRGQVTEAFF. DNA for the CDR3: TGTGCCAGCAGCTTAGATAGGGGGCAGGTCACTGAAGCTTTCTTT.

J is TRBJ2-4 and V is TRBV7-9; 9 bases align to TRBD1. CDR3 length equals 17 residues. The V gene's germline CDR1 is SEHNR and CDR2 FQNEAQ (reference sequence). The V segment lost 4 bases and the J segment 5 bases; nucleotides outside the gene matches: 12. In DNA, the CDR3 is TGTGCCAGCAGCTCCTCCCGTGGGACAGGGATCGAAAACATTCAGTACTTC. It codes for CASSSSRGTGIENIQYF.

The chain joins TRBV7-9 to TRBJ1-1; TRBD1 is a possible D gene (6 bases). Germline CDR1 reads SEHNR; CDR2 reads FQNEAQ (reference sequence). V was cut by 6 bases and J by 0 bases, with 14 bases left in between. This CDR3 has 15 amino acids. The CDR3 reads CASRDGTKMNTEAFF. The CDR3 DNA follows: TGTGCCAGCAGGGATGGGACAAAGATGAACACTGAAGCTTTCTTT.

The CDR3 bases are TGTGCCAGCAGCGTAGGCTCGGTCCCGCCGGTGAACACTGAAGCTTTCTTT. It codes for CASSVGSVPPVNTEAFF. The chain joins TRBV9 to TRBJ1-1; no firm D call. Germline V lookup: CDR1 SGDLS, CDR2 YYNGEE. The length of the CDR3 is 17 residues. The ends were cut back, 0 bases at V and 0 bases at J, with 15 bases in the middle.

J is TRBJ1-4 and V is TRBV9; no clear D. This CDR3 is built from 13 residues. Germline V CDR1 and CDR2: SGDLS, YYNGEE. The V and J ends lost 0 bases and 8 bases respectively, with 8 bases between them. In nucleotides, the CDR3 is TGTGCCAGCAGCGTAGGGCGGGAGGAAAAACTGTTTTTT. This gives the protein CASSVGREEKLFF.

CDR3 sequence reads: CASTGQGIYEQYF. DNA of the CDR3: TGTGCCAGCACAGGGCAGGGGATCTACGAGCAGTACTTC. The gene calls are TRBV3-1 (or the pseudogene TRBV3-2) and TRBJ2-7; TRBD1 is a possible D gene (6 bases). This CDR3 is built from 13 residues. Germline values: CDR1 LGHDT, CDR2 YNNKEL (reference sequence). The V gene lost 7 bases and the J gene lost 3 bases, with 13 bases spanning the gap.

This chain joins TRBV6-5 and TRBJ2-2, with TRBD1 identical over 8 bases. V shed 3 bases, J shed 1 base, and the junction held 4 bases outside the gene matches. This CDR3 is built from 16 residues. Germline CDR1 is MNHEY and CDR2 is SVGAGI. The CDR3 loop is CASSYLGTGNTGELFF. In DNA form, the CDR3 reads TGTGCCAGCAGTTATCTGGGGACAGGGAACACCGGGGAGCTGTTTTTT.

The chain couples TRBV29-1 to TRBJ2-2, with D perhaps matching TRBD2 (6 bases). Looked up from germline, CDR1 is SQVTM and CDR2 is ANQGSEA. The CDR3 extends over 14 amino acids. Trimming cost V 2 bases and J 4 bases, with 11 bases left between them. The CDR3: CSVEIGRITGELFF. DNA of the CDR3: TGCAGCGTTGAAATCGGGAGAATCACCGGGGAGCTGTTTTTT.

This chain links TRBV6-5 with TRBJ2-1, with TRBD2 identical over 7 bases. The CDR3 runs to 15 residues. Trimming at V came to 4 bases and at J to 0 bases, leaving 3 bases not matched to a gene. CDR1 and CDR2 from the germline V gene are MNHEY and SVGAGI. CDR3 amino acids: CASSLASGSYNEQFF. The DNA for the CDR3 is TGTGCCAGCAGTTTAGCTAGCGGCTCCTACAATGAGCAGTTCTTC.